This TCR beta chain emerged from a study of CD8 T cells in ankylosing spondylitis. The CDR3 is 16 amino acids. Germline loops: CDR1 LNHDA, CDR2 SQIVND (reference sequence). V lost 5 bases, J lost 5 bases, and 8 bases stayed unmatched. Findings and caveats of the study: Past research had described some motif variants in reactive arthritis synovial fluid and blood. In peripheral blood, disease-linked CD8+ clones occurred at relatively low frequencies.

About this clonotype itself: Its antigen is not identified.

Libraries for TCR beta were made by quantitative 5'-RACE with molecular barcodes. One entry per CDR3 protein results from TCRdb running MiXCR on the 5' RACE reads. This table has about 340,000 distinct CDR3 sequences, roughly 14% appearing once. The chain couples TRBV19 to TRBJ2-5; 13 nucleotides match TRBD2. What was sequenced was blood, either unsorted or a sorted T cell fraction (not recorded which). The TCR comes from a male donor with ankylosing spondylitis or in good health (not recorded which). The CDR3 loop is CASSLPRTSGGETQYF. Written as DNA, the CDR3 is TGTGCCAGTAGTTTACCACGGACTAGCGGGGGCGAGACCCAGTACTTC.